One T cell receptor (beta chain) is described in this entry. Its antigen is unknown. The data stem from a study of T cell repertoires in ileal Crohn's disease. Study-wide context: Patients had a median approximately 8-year disease duration, and approximately 35% were active smokers.

The CDR3 is 12 amino acids. Trimming removed 2 bases at V and 8 bases at J, with 7 bases between. Germline CDR1 SGHDN, CDR2 FVKESK. Whole-study results and caveats: Compared with CD4 T cells, sorted CD8 cells carried more expanded clones. Compared with non-smokers, active smokers at surgery showed more clonal expansions.

Roughly 0.55 micrograms of biopsy DNA per sample underwent TCRB immunosequencing. Produced via immunoSEQ multiplex PCR; TCRdb's table is partial and in-frame only. The sample has 2,000 to 2,500 clones; roughly 96% are singletons. This clonotype originated in an adult with Crohn's disease. The chain uses TRBV14 and TRBJ2-1; D ambiguous. The material sequenced was ileal tissue. CDR3 DNA: TGTGCCAGCAGCCAATCGTTTGATGAGCAGTTCTTC. Amino acids: CASSQSFDEQFF.